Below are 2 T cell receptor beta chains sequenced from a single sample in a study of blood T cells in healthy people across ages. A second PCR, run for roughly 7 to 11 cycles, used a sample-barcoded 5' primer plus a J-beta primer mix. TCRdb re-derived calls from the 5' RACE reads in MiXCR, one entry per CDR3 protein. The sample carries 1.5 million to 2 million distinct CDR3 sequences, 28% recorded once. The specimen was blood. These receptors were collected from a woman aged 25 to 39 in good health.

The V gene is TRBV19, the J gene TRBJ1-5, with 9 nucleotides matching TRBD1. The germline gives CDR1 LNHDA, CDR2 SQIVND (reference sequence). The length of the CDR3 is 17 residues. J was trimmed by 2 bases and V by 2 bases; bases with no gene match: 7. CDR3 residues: CASSITRDREGNQPQHF. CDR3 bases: TGTGCCAGTAGTATAACTAGGGACAGGGAAGGCAATCAGCCCCAGCATTTT.

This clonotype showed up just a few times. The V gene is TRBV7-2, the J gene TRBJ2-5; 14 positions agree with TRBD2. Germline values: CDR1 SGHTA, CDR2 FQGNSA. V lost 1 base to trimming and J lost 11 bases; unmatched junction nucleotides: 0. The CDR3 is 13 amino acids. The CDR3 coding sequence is TGTGCCAGCAGCTTAGGGACTAGCGGGAGGCAGTACTTC. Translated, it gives CASSLGTSGRQYF.